The 10 T cell receptor beta chains reported below all come from one sample, sequenced in a study of blood T cells in healthy people across ages. A second about 6 to 11 cycle PCR used barcoded and J-beta primers. TCRdb used MiXCR to reprocess the 5' RACE reads, holding one entry per CDR3 protein. The sample holds about 1,500,000 distinct CDR3 sequences; 28% are singletons and the top ten take 7.7%. The material sequenced was blood. All receptors derive from a woman aged 25 to 39 in good health.

This clonotype turned up a few times. The rearrangement links TRBV21-1 to TRBJ2-4; the D segment call TRBD1 is taken from the table without a DNA check. TRBV21-1 is a documented pseudogene. There are 18 residues in the CDR3. The CDR3, as DNA: TGTGCCAGCAGCAAGATTGAGACGGGGACAAGGGTAAAAAACATTCAGTACTTC. Translated, it gives CASSKIETGTRVKNIQYF.

This clonotype was detected ten times or more. The rearrangement uses TRBV7-2 and TRBJ2-3; unclear D gene. V lost 7 bases and J lost 0, with 11 bases in between. CDR1 is SGHTA and CDR2 is FQGNSA in the germline V gene. The CDR3 sequence is 14 residues long. The CDR3 nucleotides are TGTGCCAGCACCTCGGAGTACAGCACAGATACGCAGTATTTT. Residues: CASTSEYSTDTQYF. Full variable domain (remainder filled in from reference TRBV7-2 and TRBJ2-3): GAGVSQSPSNKVTEKGKDVELRCDPISGHTALYWYRQSLGQGLEFLIYFQGNSAPDKSGLPSDRFSAERTGGSVSTLTIQRTQQEDSAVYLCASTSEYSTDTQYFGPGTRLTVL.

The chain combines TRBV20-1 with TRBJ2-5; perhaps D is TRBD1 or TRBD2 (5 bases each). The germline CDR1 and CDR2 sequences are DFQATT and SNEGSKA (reference sequence). The CDR3 spans 15 residues. The V gene lost 6 bases and the J gene lost 1 base, with 18 bases spanning the gap. The CDR3 is CSASMARGPQETQYF. In DNA, the CDR3 is TGCAGTGCCTCCATGGCGAGGGGTCCCCAAGAGACCCAGTACTTC.

The genes are TRBV29-1 and TRBJ2-3; possible D gene TRBD1, 5 bases. V was shortened by 1 base and J by 1 base, with 12 bases between the two germline ends. Looked up from germline, CDR1 is SQVTM and CDR2 is ANQGSEA. The CDR3 sequence is 15 residues long. CDR3 nucleotides: TGCAGCGTTGAAGTAGGGGTTGAGGGCACAGATACGCAGTATTTT. This encodes CSVEVGVEGTDTQYF.

In DNA form, the CDR3 reads TGTGCCAGCAGCATACCTTCGGAGGGGGCGAGGACTGAAGCTTTCTTT. Amino acids: CASSIPSEGARTEAFF. The chain recombines TRBV7-9 with TRBJ1-1; 7 positions agree with TRBD1. V was pared by 5 bases and J by 5 bases, with 14 bases of the junction left unmatched. CDR3 length equals 16 residues. Germline values: CDR1 SEHNR, CDR2 FQNEAQ (reference sequence).

This clonotype was seen repeatedly, ten times or more. This chain uses TRBV29-1 with TRBJ2-6; 11 positions match TRBD1. Germline loops: CDR1 SQVTM, CDR2 ANQGSEA. This CDR3 spans 16 amino acids. Losses at the gene ends were 8 bases for V and 1 base for J; bases not matched to a gene: 7. In nucleotides, the CDR3 is TGCAGCACGCCCGGGACAGGGGGATCTGGGGCCAACGTCCTGACTTTC. Translation gives CSTPGTGGSGANVLTF.

In its sample, this clonotype was seen a few times. This chain connects TRBV20-1 to TRBJ2-3; TRBD1 matches 9 bases. V dropped 6 bases and J dropped 1; count of bases not matched to a gene: 14. CDR3 length equals 17 residues. Germline V gene sequence: CDR1 DFQATT, CDR2 SNEGSKA (reference sequence). The CDR3 is CSAKPGTGFGGTDTQYF. CDR3 DNA: TGCAGTGCCAAACCCGGGACAGGGTTTGGTGGCACAGATACGCAGTATTTT.

In the case of this clonotype: This may come from a read error, since a much larger clone is one base off. The CDR3 loop is CASSYSVRGLIDEQDF. CDR3 bases: TGTGCCAGCAGTTACTCGGTTAGGGGGCTGATTGACGAGCAGGACTTC. The rearrangement uses TRBV6-6 and TRBJ2-7, with 7 bases matching TRBD1. Germline CDR1 and CDR2: MNHNY and SVGAGI (reference sequence). The CDR3 runs to 16 residues.

The chain is built from TRBV2 and TRBJ2-3; tentatively, D is TRBD2 (6 bases). Trimming removed 6 bases at V and 0 bases at J, with 16 bases between. Germline CDR1 reads SNHLY; CDR2 reads FYNNEI. The CDR3 runs to 16 residues. CDR3 loop: CASRRFSGVSTDTQYF. The CDR3 DNA sequence: TGTGCCAGCAGGAGATTCTCGGGGGTTAGCACAGATACGCAGTATTTT.

The rearrangement uses TRBV4-2 and TRBJ1-1; D is undetermined. The length of the CDR3 is 18 residues. The ends were cut back, 4 bases at V and 0 bases at J, with 21 bases in the middle. Germline values: CDR1 LGHNA, CDR2 YNFKEQ. CDR3 loop: CASSPDTIGEGMNTEAFF. DNA of the CDR3: TGTGCCAGCAGCCCGGATACCATCGGGGAGGGCATGAACACTGAAGCTTTCTTT.